A single TCR beta chain is shown here with its context. Its antigen has not been determined. Base qualities are missing; no much larger clone stands one base away. This record belongs to a study of blood T cell repertoires in COVID-19 (dated by TCRdb to the early 2020s). Turning to the overall study: The collaborator samples originated in the United States, Italy and Spain and spanned the acute and convalescent phases of COVID-19. The prospective study material was composed of cDNA or gDNA derived from T cells, B-cell-depleted T cells, or PBMCs. Subjects who had been exposed to COVID-19, were actively infected with it, or had recovered from it provided the deeply sampled blood TCRbeta repertoires that made up the dataset. The repertoires were made available in a free public database intended to serve as a resource for research on the immune response to SARS-CoV-2. The samples were drawn from two sources: the first 160 participants of the ongoing ImmuneRACE study, and 1,000 to 1,500 subjects contributed by 6 global collaborators. A de-identified subject ID, COVID-19 status, age in years and sex were almost always included in the sample metadata. Where available, HLA class I and class II types were taken from metadata supplied by the sample provider and were not determined by assay-based typing. Overall study results and their limits: The amount of clinical and demographic metadata varied by source and participant and was provided uncurated.

The CDR3 starts with the cysteine, ends with the phenylalanine, and has 16 residues. Only the CDR3 DNA is retained, 48 bases long and in frame from the first base. From a lookup of the germline V gene, CDR1 and CDR2 are SGDLS and YYNGEE. V lost 3 bases and J lost 4 bases, and the count of bases not matched to a germline gene is 7. One collaborating source in Seattle enrolled patients while the patients were actively infected and followed the patients over time throughout the course of disease. The collaborating institutions used their own protocols to collect whole blood in K2EDTA tubes. For TCRbeta analysis, collaborators shipped samples in one of three forms: frozen whole blood, isolated PBMCs, or DNA extracted from either of those sample types. TCRbeta CDR3 regions were amplified from genomic DNA using the immunoSEQ Assay, a bias-controlled multiplex PCR. The original pipeline was this. Within the assay, amplification of reference gene primers was used to estimate how many nucleated cells each sample contained. To quantify the absolute abundance of each unique TCRbeta CDR3 rearrangement, sequence reads were collapsed and filtered. For each sample, productive Simpson clonality was calculated by taking the square root of Simpson's diversity index across productive rearrangements. TCRdb's version of the immuneACCESS table is confined to in-frame rearrangements and falls short of the full clone set. An unresolved V gene accounts for under half of the shortfall where checked; the remainder is of unknown origin. V and J calls plus clone size are reproduced from that table; the DNA served to infer D and trimming. The sample yields 170,000 or so clones; approximately 88% were counted once. The top ten hold 6.5% to 8.5% of the sample.

The chain is assembled from TRBV9 and TRBJ2-6; 7 bases in the junction line up with TRBD1. Source material: peripheral blood. The source of this sequence is a woman in her thirties or forties with COVID-19, enrolled during active disease. The sequenced DNA: TGTGCCAGCAGCGCACACAGGGGCGAAGGGGCCAACGTCCTGACTTTC. This sequence encodes CASSAHRGEGANVLTF.